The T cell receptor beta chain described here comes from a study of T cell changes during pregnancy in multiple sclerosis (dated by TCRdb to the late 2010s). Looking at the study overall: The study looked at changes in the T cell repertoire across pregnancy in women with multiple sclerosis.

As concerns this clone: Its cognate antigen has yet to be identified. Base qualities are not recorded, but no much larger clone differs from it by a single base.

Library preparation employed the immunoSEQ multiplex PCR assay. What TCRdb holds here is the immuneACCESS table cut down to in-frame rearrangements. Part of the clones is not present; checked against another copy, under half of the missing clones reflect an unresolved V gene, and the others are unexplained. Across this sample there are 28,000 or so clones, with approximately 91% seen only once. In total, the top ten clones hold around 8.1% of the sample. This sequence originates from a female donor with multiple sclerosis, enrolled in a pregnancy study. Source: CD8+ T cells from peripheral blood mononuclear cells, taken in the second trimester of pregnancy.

The nucleotide sequence reads TGTGCCAGCCCTGGGGGCGGGGGACAAGAGACCCAGTACTTC. Translated, this gives CASPGGGGQETQYF. Recombination joined TRBV7-9 with TRBJ2-5; tentative D gene TRBD2, with 7 bases matching. CDR1 and CDR2, per the germline V gene (reference sequence), are SEHNR and FQNEAQ. The V end loses 8 bases and the J end loses 2 bases, and a stretch of 15 bases separates them. The CDR3 holds 14 amino acids from the cysteine to the phenylalanine. Only CDR3 DNA remains: 42 bases, in frame from the first base.